The 20 T cell receptor beta chains given below trace back to one sample, sequenced in a study of T cells of healthy individuals listed by TCRdb under 2018. The library was built by means of 5' RACE. Sequenced on an Illumina MiSeq. The raw public reads went through TCRdb reprocessing: fastp at Q25, MiXCR clone calling, in-frame beta chains kept. A single entry per CDR3 protein holds the most common genes and DNA from its merged rows. This sample has about 96,000 distinct CDR3 sequences in its table, and around 17% of those were observed once. The ten largest account for 6.2% of the sample. The receptor set was obtained from a human donor in good health.

The V and J genes are TRBV7-6 and TRBJ2-7; the match to TRBD1 covers 10 bases. This CDR3 spans 16 amino acids. V was clipped by 1 base and J by 5 bases; unmatched bases: 8. Per germline, CDR1 SGHVS and CDR2 FNYEAQ. The CDR3 reads CASSLVSGTGAHEQYF. Here the CDR3 DNA reads TGTGCCAGCAGCTTAGTCTCCGGGACAGGGGCCCACGAGCAGTACTTC.

This clonotype was picked up many times. The chain links TRBV5-1 to TRBJ1-2; D gene unclear. In germline, CDR1 is SGHRS, CDR2 YFSETQ. The CDR3 is made up of 14 amino acids. The ends were cut back, 0 bases at V and 7 bases at J, with 13 bases in the middle. CDR3 nucleotides: TGCGCCAGCAGCTTGGCGACTCCGCCCAGTGGCTACACCTTC. It yields the protein CASSLATPPSGYTF. Variable domain in full (rest from reference TRBV5-1 and TRBJ1-2): KAGVTQTPRYLIKTRGQQVTLSCSPISGHRSVSWYQQTPGQGLQFLFEYFSETQRNKGNFPGRFSGRQFSNSRSEMNVSTLELGDSALYLCASSLATPPSGYTFGSGTRLTVV.

This chain connects TRBV20-1 to TRBJ2-7; TRBD2 matches at 7 bases. CDR3 length: 14 residues. The ends lost 6 bases at V and 3 bases at J; junction bases unmatched: 11. Germline CDR1 and CDR2: DFQATT and SNEGSKA (reference sequence). CDR3 region: CSAMRASGDYEQYF. The CDR3 coding sequence is TGCAGTGCCATGCGCGCTAGCGGAGACTACGAGCAGTACTTC.

This clonotype has just a few counts. V and J are TRBV29-1 and TRBJ2-4; D remains unclear. The CDR3 length is 14 residues. Germline values: CDR1 SQVTM, CDR2 ANQGSEA. V was pared by 5 bases and J by 0 bases, with 11 bases between. DNA for the CDR3: TGCAGCGTTCGTGAACAGTTAGCCAAAAACATTCAGTACTTC. It translates to CSVREQLAKNIQYF.

The V gene is TRBV6-1, the J gene TRBJ2-3, with TRBD2 matching 7 bases. Germline CDR1 and CDR2: MNHNS and SASEGT. CDR3 length equals 15 residues. V lost 6 bases, J lost 1 base, and 7 bases stayed unmatched. As DNA, the CDR3 is TGTGCCAGCAGGCCTCCGGGACTACGCACAGATACGCAGTATTTT. This encodes CASRPPGLRTDTQYF.

The chain links TRBV4-1 to TRBJ1-4; D not resolved. CDR1 and CDR2 (germline): MGHRA, YSYEKL. The CDR3 extends over 15 amino acids. Trimming removed 4 bases from V and 8 bases from J, with 17 bases in between. Here the CDR3 reads CASSRAGLGNEKLFF. In DNA form, the CDR3 reads TGCGCCAGCAGCCGAGCGGGATTGGGAAACGAAAAACTGTTTTTT.

The chain recombines TRBV5-5 with TRBJ2-2; no clear D. The V end was cut by 4 bases, the J end by 7 bases, with 11 bases between. This CDR3 spans 13 amino acids. Germline lookup yields CDR1 SGHKS and CDR2 YYEKEE (reference sequence). The CDR3 here is CASSLDSGGELFF. CDR3 bases: TGTGCCAGCAGCCTTGACTCGGGCGGGGAGCTGTTTTTT.

This clonotype has more than one count but fewer than ten. The chain combines TRBV27 with TRBJ2-1; no definite D call. Between the trimmed V and J ends, which lost 8 bases and 5 bases, there was a span of 4 bases. Germline V gene data show CDR1 as MNHEY and CDR2 as SMNVEV (reference sequence). The CDR3 sequence is 10 residues long. Here the CDR3 DNA reads TGTGCCAGCGGACACAATGAGCAGTTCTTC. Its protein is CASGHNEQFF.

V and J are TRBV23-1 and TRBJ2-5; 11 bases agree with TRBD2. TRBV23-1 is an ORF, and what it does is uncertain. The length of the CDR3 is 16 residues. V lost 0 bases and J lost 3; bases outside the gene matches: 3. CDR3 amino acids: CASSQSIAGGKETQYF. The CDR3 DNA sequence: TGCGCCAGCAGTCAATCAATAGCGGGGGGGAAAGAGACCCAGTACTTC.

Only a few counts were recorded for this clonotype. The rearrangement links TRBV28 to TRBJ2-7; TRBD1 might be the D (6 bases). Germline V gives CDR1 MDHEN, CDR2 SYDVKM. Trimming took 5 bases from V and 9 from J, leaving 14 bases between them. CDR3 length equals 12 residues. The CDR3 region is CASSNRVEGQYF. Written as DNA, the CDR3 is TGTGCCAGCAGTAACAGGGTAGAGGGGCAGTACTTC.

This clonotype appeared a few times. V and J are TRBV11-2 and TRBJ2-5; a possible D gene is TRBD2 (7 bases). With 5 bases removed from V and 4 bases from J, the gap between germline ends came to 23 bases. Germline V lookup: CDR1 SGHAT, CDR2 FQNNGV. The CDR3 sequence is 17 residues long. CDR3 DNA: TGTGCCAGCAGCCCCACGGGTGGCGGGGGCTTAAGAGAGACCCAGTACTTC. Amino acids: CASSPTGGGGLRETQYF.

This rearrangement joins TRBV27 to TRBJ2-7, with unresolved D. The CDR3 covers 11 residues. The V end lost 6 bases, the J end lost 2 bases, and 5 bases lay between the germline ends. The germline CDR1 and CDR2 sequences are MNHEY and SMNVEV (reference sequence). The CDR3 nucleotides read TGTGCCAGCAGGGGCCCCTACGAGCAGTACTTC. Its protein product is CASRGPYEQYF.

The CDR3 DNA follows: TGTGCCAGCAGTGACTCCCATAGCGGGGGGGCCCACAATGAGCAGTTCTTC. It codes for CASSDSHSGGAHNEQFF. The gene calls are TRBV6-1 and TRBJ2-1, with 11 positions matching TRBD2. Per the germline V gene, CDR1 is MNHNS and CDR2 is SASEGT. The CDR3 consists of 17 residues. The V gene end was trimmed by 3 bases and the J gene end by 5 bases; junction bases not matched to a gene: 9.

The chain combines TRBV29-1 with TRBJ2-5; maybe TRBD1 (6 bases). Trimming left V 0 bases short and J 5 bases short, with 22 bases between. The V gene's germline CDR1 is SQVTM and CDR2 ANQGSEA. CDR3 length: 17 amino acids. CDR3 sequence (DNA): TGCAGCGTTGAAGACCCTTTCCGGGACATCCCGGTGGAGACCCAGTACTTC. This codes for CSVEDPFRDIPVETQYF.

The chain employs TRBV28 and TRBJ1-3, with 9 positions matching TRBD1. V lost 7 bases and J lost 0; bases outside the gene matches: 7. The germline V gene has CDR1 MDHEN and CDR2 SYDVKM. The CDR3 is made up of 16 amino acids. The CDR3: CASIPQGAHSGNTIYF. The CDR3 DNA is TGTGCCAGCATCCCACAGGGGGCCCACTCTGGAAACACCATATATTTT.

This clonotype was seen a handful of times. The chain is built from TRBV29-1 and TRBJ2-6; D may be TRBD2 (6 bases). The CDR3 loop spans 14 amino acids. V lost 3 bases, J lost 4 bases, and 10 bases lay in between. From germline, CDR1 is SQVTM and CDR2 ANQGSEA. The CDR3 sequence: CSVERGAGANVLTF. CDR3 coding DNA: TGCAGCGTTGAGCGGGGAGCAGGGGCCAACGTCCTGACTTTC.

This clonotype was picked up many times. The chain combines TRBV7-9 with TRBJ1-2; 9 nucleotides line up with TRBD1. Trimming at V came to 5 bases and at J to 4 bases, leaving 5 bases not matched to a gene. Germline-derived CDR1 and CDR2 are SEHNR and FQNEAQ (reference sequence). The CDR3 length is 14 residues. CDR3 nucleotides: TGTGCCAGCAGCACCGGGGACAGGGCCTATGGCTACACCTTC. Translation: CASSTGDRAYGYTF.

The chain employs TRBV24-1 and TRBJ2-1; D unclear. This CDR3 spans 13 amino acids. Germline V gene data show CDR1 as KGHDR and CDR2 as SFDVKD. Trimming shortened V by 7 bases and J by 0 bases, and 6 bases separated the two germline ends. The CDR3 loop is CATRGNSYNEQFF. As DNA, the CDR3 is TGTGCCACCAGAGGAAACTCCTACAATGAGCAGTTCTTC.

This clonotype was detected ten times or more. The CDR3 nucleotides are TGCAGCGCACAAGTGTCCGGCGATACGCAGTATTTT. Translation gives CSAQVSGDTQYF. The chain carries TRBV29-1 and TRBJ2-3; no definite D call. The CDR3 contains 12 residues. Trimming left V 7 bases short and J 6 bases short, with 14 bases between. CDR1 SQVTM and CDR2 ANQGSEA come from the germline V gene.

This clonotype came up once. The chain couples TRBV6-5 to TRBJ2-5; D perhaps matches TRBD2 (5 bases). V lost 6 bases to trimming and J lost 2 bases, with 10 bases between them. The CDR3 loop spans 13 amino acids. CDR1 MNHEY and CDR2 SVGAGI come from the germline V gene. The CDR3 spells CASSGEIQETQYF. Written as DNA, the CDR3 is TGTGCCAGCAGCGGGGAGATTCAAGAGACCCAGTACTTC.